The present TCR beta chain was sequenced within a study of T cells expressing NK-cell markers. Looking at the study overall: There were seven HCMV-seropositive donors and one seronegative donor among the eight sequenced. Study-wide points: Dominant NKG2C+ clonotypes were found to form about 1.0-7.5% of CD8+ T cells in six donors.

Looked up from germline, CDR1 is DFQATT and CDR2 is SNEGSKA (reference sequence). The CDR3 sequence is 17 residues long. About this clonotype: Its cognate antigen is unknown.

Scientists made TCR beta cDNA using 5'RACE template switching with UMIs. Reanalyzing the 5' RACE reads, TCRdb keeps one entry per CDR3 protein, without DNA. The table for this sample gives almost 450,000 distinct CDR3 sequences. The TCR was taken from a woman between 18 and 69 years old in good health. The gene calls are TRBV20-1 and TRBJ2-1; TCRdb gives TRBD2 as the D gene, but with no DNA this cannot be confirmed. The sample taken for sequencing was blood T cells: a sorted CD56 or NKG2C T cell subset, CD4+ or CD8+ T cells, or bulk PBMC T cells (not recorded which). The CDR3 sequence: CSAQHLRLAVVYNEQFF.